Below, 4 T cell receptor beta chains from the same sample are listed, as sequenced in a study of identifying expanded T cells in peripheral blood. TCRdb's copy holds only in-frame clones and misses some; the assay was immunoSEQ multiplex PCR. The data show about 130,000 clones, with 80% to 90% seen just once and roughly 7.9% held by the top ten. Sequenced material: blood. These receptors came from a person between 18 and 75 years old in good health.

The CDR3 DNA reads TGTGCCAGCAGTCACAGGGGGCCGGCCTACGAGCAGTACTTC. Translating it yields CASSHRGPAYEQYF. The chain combines TRBV6-5 with TRBJ2-7; 9 bases match TRBD1. Germline V CDR1 and CDR2: MNHEY, SVGAGI. Trimming at V came to 5 bases and at J to 2 bases, leaving 4 bases not matched to a gene. CDR3 length: 14 amino acids.

This chain joins TRBV6-5 and TRBJ2-7; tentative D call: TRBD1 (5 bases). V lost 0 bases and J lost 6, with 15 bases in between. Per germline, CDR1 MNHEY and CDR2 SVGAGI. This CDR3 is built from 15 residues. CDR3 sequence (DNA): TGTGCCAGCAGTTACTCATCCAGGGCATCGGTCGAGCAGTACTTC. Encoded protein: CASSYSSRASVEQYF.

The chain employs TRBV5-6 and TRBJ1-6; 7 bases fit TRBD1. CDR3 length: 16 amino acids. The ends lost 4 bases at V and 4 bases at J; junction bases unmatched: 8. The germline gives CDR1 SGHDT, CDR2 YYEEEE. CDR3: CASSPSTQGYNSPLHF. The CDR3 coding sequence is TGTGCCAGCAGCCCAAGCACACAGGGGTATAATTCACCCCTCCACTTT.

The chain joins TRBV7-6 to TRBJ1-3; no definite D call. CDR3 length: 16 amino acids. V gave up 0 bases and J gave up 0 bases, with 9 bases separating them. The germline V gene has CDR1 SGHVS and CDR2 FNYEAQ. This CDR3 is CASSLALGGSGNTIYF. CDR3 bases: TGTGCCAGCAGCTTAGCGTTGGGTGGCTCTGGAAACACCATATATTTT. Using reference TRBV7-6 and TRBJ1-3 for the parts outside the CDR3, the full variable domain is GAGVSQSPRYKVTKRGQDVALRCDPISGHVSLYWYRQALGQGPEFLTYFNYEAQQDKSGLPNDRFSAERPEGSISTLTIQRTEQRDSAMYRCASSLALGGSGNTIYFGEGSWLTVV.